This TCR beta chain emerged from a study of blood T cell repertoires in COVID-19. The wider study: PBMCs, B-cell-depleted T cells, or T cells were the source of the cDNA or gDNA that made up the material.

The V gene lost 7 bases and the J gene lost 1 base, with 11 bases spanning the gap. The CDR3 consists of 14 residues. Germline V gene lookup returns CDR1 LGHDT and CDR2 YNNKEL (reference sequence). Assay used: immunoSEQ multiplex PCR; TCRdb lists only in-frame clones, some missing. This repertoire shows roughly 250,000 clones, around 82% found once; its top ten account for 0.7% to 1%. The chain joins TRBV3-1 (or the pseudogene TRBV3-2) to TRBJ1-5; D is perhaps TRBD1 (6 bases). The origin of this receptor is a human donor with COVID-19, enrolled during active disease. The donor label of this sample is uncertain. The sample comprised peripheral blood. The CDR3 region is CASKRGGSNQPQHF. For the CDR3, the DNA is TGTGCCAGCAAGAGGGGGGGCAGCAATCAGCCCCAGCATTTT.